Each of the 28 T cell receptor beta chains below was sequenced from the same sample in a study of CD8+ T cells in alopecia areata. Extracted RNA was reverse transcribed into cDNA, the sequencing template. The assay was immunoSEQ multiplex PCR, and TCRdb's table has in-frame clones only and misses some. The sample carries about 74,000 clones, over 25% recorded once. The treatment is: oral pan-JAK inhibitor, 5-10 mg twice daily. Sequenced material: CD8+ T cells sorted from blood, taken at week 4, from a patient treated with tofacitinib. The receptor set was obtained from a human donor with alopecia areata.

The rearrangement uses TRBV7-9 and TRBJ2-5; D call uncertain. The ends were cut back, 5 bases at V and 8 bases at J, with 12 bases in the middle. There are 12 residues in the CDR3. Germline-derived CDR1 and CDR2 are SEHNR and FQNEAQ (reference sequence). CDR3 nucleotides: TGTGCCAGCAGCCCCACCTCCGACACCCAGTACTTC. Translated: CASSPTSDTQYF.

The chain links TRBV11-2 to TRBJ2-1, with D perhaps TRBD1 (5 bases). Deletions cut 7 bases from V and 0 bases from J, with 13 bases between. The CDR3 length is 15 residues. Per the germline V gene, CDR1 is SGHAT and CDR2 is FQNNGV. The CDR3 region has the DNA TGTGCCAGCACGCCGACCCAGGGCTCCTACAATGAGCAGTTCTTC. This codes for CASTPTQGSYNEQFF.

V and J are TRBV7-2 and TRBJ1-5; D not certain. Germline V gene data show CDR1 as SGHTA and CDR2 as FQGNSA. This CDR3 contains 11 residues. Deletions cut 3 bases from V and 5 bases from J, with 2 bases between. The CDR3 here is CASSFYQPQHF. For the CDR3, the DNA is TGTGCCAGCAGCTTCTATCAGCCCCAGCATTTT.

This sequence joins TRBV29-1 and TRBJ1-2; D is possibly TRBD1 (5 bases). Trimming cost V 2 bases and J 4 bases, with 17 bases left between them. Germline loops: CDR1 SQVTM, CDR2 ANQGSEA. The CDR3 extends over 15 amino acids. The chain's CDR3 is CSVESRDLGGYGYTF. CDR3 nucleotides: TGCAGCGTTGAAAGTCGCGACCTCGGGGGCTATGGCTACACCTTC.

The chain recombines TRBV23-1 with TRBJ2-7; TRBD2 matches 12 bases. TRBV23-1 is placed among ORFs of uncertain function. The CDR3 is 15 residues long. Losses at the gene ends were 5 bases for V and 7 bases for J; bases not matched to a gene: 9. This CDR3 reads CASSYASGRAVEQYF. CDR3 coding DNA: TGCGCCAGCAGTTACGCTAGCGGGAGGGCGGTAGAGCAGTACTTC.

This clone has more than one count but fewer than ten. The chain combines TRBV7-2 with TRBJ1-1; D call uncertain. Germline V CDR1 and CDR2: SGHTA, FQGNSA. This CDR3 comprises 11 residues. Deletions cut 0 bases from V and 8 bases from J, with 4 bases between. The CDR3, as DNA: TGTGCCAGCAGCTTAGCCAGGGAAGCTTTCTTT. This gives the protein CASSLAREAFF.

This clone was observed at least ten times. The chain employs TRBV6-1 and TRBJ2-3; D is perhaps TRBD1 (6 bases). Germline CDR1 reads MNHNS; CDR2 reads SASEGT. V was shortened by 7 bases and J by 4 bases, with 12 bases between the two germline ends. This CDR3 has 13 amino acids. The CDR3 DNA reads TGTGCCAGCACCCGACAGGAGGCAGATACGCAGTATTTT. Its translation: CASTRQEADTQYF.

This clone has just one count. This chain joins TRBV29-1 and TRBJ1-4, with a tentative D call TRBD1 (5 bases). V gave up 6 bases and J gave up 8 bases, with 22 bases separating them. The germline CDR1 and CDR2 sequences are SQVTM and ANQGSEA. CDR3 length: 15 amino acids. CDR3 bases: TGCAGCGTGTCAAGGGTCGAGGGGCCGCAGGAAAAACTGTTTTTT. It codes for CSVSRVEGPQEKLFF.

This clone has just a few counts. This CDR3 reads CSVEPPGEVYGYTF. The CDR3 nucleotides read TGCAGCGTTGAACCCCCCGGGGAAGTCTATGGCTACACCTTC. The rearrangement links TRBV29-1 to TRBJ1-2, with D hard to call. The CDR3 loop spans 14 amino acids. With 2 bases removed from V and 4 bases from J, the gap between germline ends came to 14 bases. Germline V gene data show CDR1 as SQVTM and CDR2 as ANQGSEA.

The J gene is TRBJ2-1, the V gene TRBV29-1, with D unresolved. This CDR3 has 9 residues. Germline V CDR1 and CDR2: SQVTM, ANQGSEA. The V end was cut by 7 bases, the J end by 5 bases, with 3 bases between. CDR3 in DNA: TGCAGCGCTGACAATGAGCAGTTCTTC. Its protein product is CSADNEQFF.

This clone has a handful of counts. V gene TRBV19 combines with J gene TRBJ1-2, with a possible D match to TRBD1 (6 bases). Looked up from germline, CDR1 is LNHDA and CDR2 is SQIVND (reference sequence). Trimming stripped 5 bases from V and 3 bases from J, with 16 bases between. The CDR3 is made up of 15 amino acids. CDR3 DNA sequence: TGTGCCAGTAGTGCTGCACAGGGCCAGCACTATGGCTACACCTTC. Its protein is CASSAAQGQHYGYTF.

The sample holds a few counts of this clone. This chain links TRBV18 with TRBJ2-5; 8 bases map to TRBD1. This CDR3 region has 15 residues. CDR1 and CDR2 (germline): KGHSH, LQKENI. The J segment lost 1 base and the V segment lost 2 bases, leaving 3 bases of the junction unmatched. In DNA, the CDR3 is TGTGCCAGCTCACCATCGACAGGGGCCCAAGAGACCCAGTACTTC. Translation: CASSPSTGAQETQYF.

This clone was picked up many times. The chain has TRBV7-9 and TRBJ2-1; 13 nucleotides align to TRBD2. This CDR3 contains 14 residues. The V gene end was trimmed by 5 bases and the J gene end by 10 bases; junction bases not matched to a gene: 5. In germline, CDR1 is SEHNR, CDR2 FQNEAQ (reference sequence). CDR3 sequence: CASSPPGLAGEQFF. The CDR3 bases are TGTGCCAGCAGCCCACCGGGACTAGCGGGAGAGCAGTTCTTC.

This clone was seen a few times. The genes are TRBV7-8 and TRBJ1-1; D may be TRBD1 (6 bases). Germline V lookup: CDR1 SGHVS, CDR2 FQNEAQ. V lost 0 bases and J 0 bases, leaving 8 bases between the germline ends. The CDR3 length is 15 residues. The CDR3 nucleotides are TGTGCCAGCAGCTTAGCCCAGGGGTTGAACACTGAAGCTTTCTTT. Encoded protein: CASSLAQGLNTEAFF.

The table lists this clone with a few counts. The chain links TRBV30 to TRBJ1-1; 9 bases line up with TRBD1. Germline assignment: CDR1 GTSNPN and CDR2 SVGIG (reference sequence). The CDR3 sequence is 14 residues long. The J segment lost 6 bases and the V segment lost 5 bases, leaving 10 bases of the junction unmatched. The CDR3 DNA reads as TGTGCCTGGCGGAAGCCGGGACAGGGTGCTGAAGCTTTCTTT. This encodes CAWRKPGQGAEAFF.

The count of this clone is one. This chain connects TRBV27 to TRBJ2-3, with 12 bases identical to TRBD2. The CDR3 spans 16 residues. The V segment lost 5 bases and the J segment 10 bases; nucleotides outside the gene matches: 13. Germline CDR1 and CDR2: MNHEY and SMNVEV (reference sequence). The CDR3, as DNA: TGTGCCAGCAGTCCATCGGGACTAGCGGGCTCACGGGCGCAGTATTTT. It yields the protein CASSPSGLAGSRAQYF.

This clone was seen repeatedly, ten times or more. V gene TRBV4-1 combines with J gene TRBJ2-3, with TRBD1 matching over 9 bases. Trimming at V came to 2 bases and at J to 1 base, leaving 4 bases not matched to a gene. Germline V gives CDR1 MGHRA, CDR2 YSYEKL. The CDR3 spans 16 residues. The CDR3 loop reads CASSQKQGAGTDTQYF. As DNA, the CDR3 is TGCGCCAGCAGCCAAAAACAGGGGGCTGGCACAGATACGCAGTATTTT.

The chain uses TRBV27 and TRBJ2-2; D not resolved. This CDR3 has 14 amino acids. Trimming took 10 bases from V and 0 from J, leaving 12 bases between them. Germline values: CDR1 MNHEY, CDR2 SMNVEV (reference sequence). CDR3 nucleotides: TGTGCCACCTATCGACACGCGAACACCGGGGAGCTGTTTTTT. Translating gives CATYRHANTGELFF.

The chain is built from TRBV7-2 and TRBJ2-3, with 12 bases matching TRBD2. V shed 5 bases, J shed 5 bases, and the junction held 14 bases outside the gene matches. Germline CDR1 reads SGHTA; CDR2 reads FQGNSA. The CDR3 covers 18 residues. CDR3 DNA: TGTGCCAGCAGCCTAGGTACCGGGACTAGCGGGTTTCGAGATACGCAGTATTTT. This sequence encodes CASSLGTGTSGFRDTQYF.

The chain carries TRBV10-3 and TRBJ2-1, with D perhaps matching TRBD1 or TRBD2 (7 bases each). V was trimmed by 8 bases and J by 9 bases, leaving 29 bases between them. The CDR3 length is 17 residues. Germline CDR1 ENHRY, CDR2 SYGVKD. CDR3 protein: CAIGGDSGISSLIEQFF. For the CDR3, the DNA is TGTGCCATCGGAGGGGACAGCGGGATTTCATCCCTAATTGAGCAGTTCTTC.

A few counts support this clone. The CDR3 nucleotides read TGTGCCAGCTCACCGGGGCCCCCCGAGCAGTACTTC. It codes for CASSPGPPEQYF. The V and J genes are TRBV18 and TRBJ2-7; perhaps TRBD1 as D (5 bases). The germline V and J ends were trimmed by 3 bases and 6 bases, with 9 bases remaining between them. The CDR3 runs 12 residues. Germline V gene lookup returns CDR1 KGHSH and CDR2 LQKENI.

The CDR3 spells CASSHRGGTDTQYF. The CDR3 coding sequence is TGTGCCAGCAGCCACAGGGGCGGCACAGATACGCAGTATTTT. The V gene is TRBV5-6, the J gene TRBJ2-3; 7 bases map to TRBD1. CDR1 SGHDT and CDR2 YYEEEE come from the germline V gene. V gave up 4 bases and J gave up 1 base; unmatched junction bases: 3. CDR3 length equals 14 residues.

The chain recombines TRBV2 with TRBJ1-5, with D possibly matching TRBD1 (6 bases). The CDR3 is made up of 16 amino acids. Germline CDR1 SNHLY, CDR2 FYNNEI. V was trimmed by 8 bases and J by 5 bases, leaving 22 bases between them. CDR3 nucleotides: TGTGCCAGCGCGAGGGGGACTGGGAGGACGGATCAGCCCCAGCATTTT. It encodes CASARGTGRTDQPQHF.

By sample fraction, this clone is medium-sized. The chain combines TRBV2 with TRBJ2-2; D is ambiguous. Germline lookup yields CDR1 SNHLY and CDR2 FYNNEI. V lost 1 base, J lost 6 bases, and 3 bases lay in between. This CDR3 is built from 12 residues. The CDR3 DNA sequence: TGTGCCAGCAGTGAAGAACCCGGGGAGCTGTTTTTT. Its protein product is CASSEEPGELFF.

This clone has only a few counts. The rearrangement joins TRBV6-5 to TRBJ2-1; 8 nucleotides agree with TRBD2. V gave up 5 bases and J gave up 7 bases; unmatched junction bases: 4. Germline-derived CDR1 and CDR2 are MNHEY and SVGAGI. This CDR3 is built from 13 residues. CDR3: CASSPSSGNEQFF. The DNA for the CDR3 is TGTGCCAGCAGTCCGTCTAGCGGGAATGAGCAGTTCTTC.

This clone was recorded a few times. The rearrangement uses TRBV30 and TRBJ2-7; 7 bases match TRBD1. The junction had 2 bases not matched to a gene; V was cut back by 1 base and J by 2 bases. Germline loops: CDR1 GTSNPN, CDR2 SVGIG (reference sequence). The CDR3 sequence is 13 residues long. The CDR3 DNA is TGTGCCTGGAGTGGGGACAGCACCTACGAGCAGTACTTC. As protein: CAWSGDSTYEQYF.

J is TRBJ1-4 and V is TRBV11-1; a possible D gene is TRBD1 (5 bases). This CDR3 region has 15 residues. Trimming pared 1 base from V and 8 bases from J, leaving 14 bases between. CDR1 and CDR2 (germline): SGHAT, FQDESV (reference sequence). CDR3 nucleotides: TGTGCCAGCAGCTTAGTCGGGACCTTGGGGGAAAAACTGTTTTTT. Translated, it gives CASSLVGTLGEKLFF.

The chain combines TRBV7-2 with TRBJ2-3; 10 bases are shared with TRBD2. Trimming at V came to 5 bases and at J to 2 bases, leaving 16 bases not matched to a gene. This CDR3 contains 19 residues. Germline CDR1 and CDR2: SGHTA and FQGNSA. The DNA for the CDR3 is TGTGCCAGCAGCCCCCGGGGGCTAGCGGGAGTTCCAAACACAGATACGCAGTATTTT. This encodes CASSPRGLAGVPNTDTQYF.